Listed below are T cell receptor beta chains from one sample, sequenced in a study of Ad26.COV2.S vaccination and SARS-CoV-2 variants. The repertoire was sequenced with immunoSEQ multiplex PCR; TCRdb's copy has only in-frame clones and lacks some. This table has hundreds of thousands of clones, over 75% appearing once. The sequences come from peripheral blood, collected in a trial of Ad26.COV2.S vaccine versus placebo. The receptors stem from a person aged 18-60 years who received the Ad26.COV2.S COVID-19 vaccine or a placebo. CDR3s include the opening cysteine and the closing phenylalanine or tryptophan. D genes are given only for firm matches. The size of a clone is reported for some rows only, either as once, few or many, or as a class for expanded clones.

CDR3nt,CDR3aa,j_gene,v_gene,d_gene,abundance
TGTGCCAGCAGCGTAGAAGACGGACCCTACGAGCAGTACTTC,CASSVEDGPYEQYF,TRBJ2-7,TRBV9,NA,NA
TGTGCCAGCGCCGGGGGGGATACTGGAAACACCATATATTTT,CASAGGDTGNTIYF,TRBJ1-3,TRBV11-2,NA,NA
TGTGCCAGCAGCTACGGCTCTGGAAACACCATATATTTT,CASSYGSGNTIYF,TRBJ1-3,TRBV11-3,NA,few
TGTGCCAGCAGCTTAGCGCTCGGCAGCCGTAGCACTGAAGCTTTCTTT,CASSLALGSRSTEAFF,TRBJ1-1,TRBV7-8,NA,NA
TGTGCCAGCAGCTTGAGACAGGGTCTGGACACCATATATTTT,CASSLRQGLDTIYF,TRBJ1-3,TRBV5-6,TRBD1,NA
TGTGCCAGCAGCTCGATAGGGGACTTTTTAGGTGAGCAGTTCTTC,CASSSIGDFLGEQFF,TRBJ2-1,TRBV11-2,NA,NA
TGTGCCTGGAGTGTACGCAGGACAGTAAACACTGAAGCTTTCTTT,CAWSVRRTVNTEAFF,TRBJ1-1,TRBV30,NA,NA
TGTGCCTGGAGACAGGGACTAGCGGGGGCCCGGGATACGCAGTATTTT,CAWRQGLAGARDTQYF,TRBJ2-3,TRBV30,TRBD2,once
TGTGCCACATCCCGGACAGGAAACTATGGCTACACCTTC,CATSRTGNYGYTF,TRBJ1-2,TRBV6-5,TRBD1,once
TGCGCCAGCAGCTGGGACCCACTAGCGGGGGGGCCGTACGAGCAGTACTTC,CASSWDPLAGGPYEQYF,TRBJ2-7,TRBV5-1,TRBD2,NA
TGTGCCAGCAGTAAACGGACAGAACATAACTATGGCTACACCTTC,CASSKRTEHNYGYTF,TRBJ1-2,TRBV6-5,NA,NA
TGTGCCAGCAGCCAAGATACAGGTCCCCAAGAGACCCAGTACTTC,CASSQDTGPQETQYF,TRBJ2-5,TRBV3-1/TRBV3-2,NA,NA
TGCAGTGCTAGTGGGCAGGGGACGTCCTACGAGCAGTACTTC,CSASGQGTSYEQYF,TRBJ2-7,TRBV20-1,NA,NA
TGTGCCAGCAGCTTGGGAGCGGAAAACAATGAGCAGTTCTTC,CASSLGAENNEQFF,TRBJ2-1,TRBV5-4,NA,NA
TGTGCCAGCAGCTTATCGCGACAGGGGACCGGGGAGCTGTTTTTT,CASSLSRQGTGELFF,TRBJ2-2,TRBV7-8,TRBD1,NA
TGTGCCAGCAGCTTGGTTGGGTTATCCGGAGGATCGGCCGATGGCTACACCTTC,CASSLVGLSGGSADGYTF,TRBJ1-2,TRBV5-8,NA,NA
TGTGCCAGCAGCCAAGTGCAGGGGTCCGATGAGCAGTTCTTC,CASSQVQGSDEQFF,TRBJ2-1,TRBV4-2,NA,NA
TGTGCCAGCAGTGAAGACTCCAGGGGGTTCCTTAACACCGGGGAGCTGTTTTTT,CASSEDSRGFLNTGELFF,TRBJ2-2,TRBV6-1,TRBD1,NA
TGTGCCAGCAGCCTTACCGGACAGGATCCCTACAATGAGCAGTTCTTC,CASSLTGQDPYNEQFF,TRBJ2-1,TRBV7-9,TRBD1,NA
TGTGCCAGCAGCGAAGACTATAGCAATCAGCCCCAGCATTTT,CASSEDYSNQPQHF,TRBJ1-5,TRBV9,NA,NA
TGTGCCAGCAGCCGGGGGTTTGGGAGCACAGATACGCAGTATTTT,CASSRGFGSTDTQYF,TRBJ2-3,TRBV11-2,NA,NA
TGTGCCAGCAGCTACCAAGAGACCCAGTACTTC,CASSYQETQYF,TRBJ2-5,TRBV5-6,NA,NA
TGTGCCAGCAGTCTACTAGCGGGAGTCACAGATACGCAGTATTTT,CASSLLAGVTDTQYF,TRBJ2-3,TRBV6-5,TRBD2,NA
TGTGCCAGCTCAAAAGGGGTCGATCAGCCCCAGCATTTT,CASSKGVDQPQHF,TRBJ1-5,TRBV18,NA,NA
TGTGCCAGCAGCTTAAAGGGGGACACCGGGGAGCTGTTTTTT,CASSLKGDTGELFF,TRBJ2-2,TRBV7-2,NA,NA
TGTGCCAGTAGTATAGCTGTACGGCCAGGCAACAATGAGCAGTTCTTC,CASSIAVRPGNNEQFF,TRBJ2-1,TRBV19,NA,NA
TGTGCCAGCAGTTACCTGGACAGCGGGGAGCTGTTTTTT,CASSYLDSGELFF,TRBJ2-2,TRBV6-2/TRBV6-3,NA,NA
TGTGCCAGCAGCCCGATCCCGGACAACACAGATACGCAGTATTTT,CASSPIPDNTDTQYF,TRBJ2-3,TRBV11-2,NA,NA
TGCGCCAGCAGCCAGAGCAGAGATTCTGGAAACACCATATATTTT,CASSQSRDSGNTIYF,TRBJ1-3,TRBV4-1,NA,NA
TGTGCCGGATCCCGGGACAGGGCGAACATTCAGTACTTC,CAGSRDRANIQYF,TRBJ2-4,TRBV30,TRBD1,NA
TGCAGCGTCGGAACCGGGCCACAAGGGACCCAGTACTTC,CSVGTGPQGTQYF,TRBJ2-5,TRBV29-1,NA,once
TGCGCCAGCAGCCAAGAGATCGGGGGGACTGATCAAAGATACCAAGAGACCCAGTACTTC,CASSQEIGGTDQRYQETQYF,TRBJ2-5,TRBV4-3,TRBD2,NA
TGCGCCAGCCGCAGGGGAGACACTGAAGCTTTCTTT,CASRRGDTEAFF,TRBJ1-1,TRBV5-1,NA,NA
TGCGCCAGCAGCACCCCCGGACTAGCGGGGGGACATGAGCAGTTCTTC,CASSTPGLAGGHEQFF,TRBJ2-1,TRBV4-1,TRBD2,NA
TGTGCCAGCAGTTTAAGGGGGAACGAGCAGTACTTC,CASSLRGNEQYF,TRBJ2-7,TRBV12-3/TRBV12-4,NA,NA
TGTGCCAGTAGCCCGGGACAGGGGCTATCTAACTATGGCTACACCTTC,CASSPGQGLSNYGYTF,TRBJ1-2,TRBV19,TRBD1,NA
TGTGCCAGCAGTTACTCGAGGGGGCTAGGCACTGAAGCTTTCTTT,CASSYSRGLGTEAFF,TRBJ1-1,TRBV6-5,TRBD1,NA
TGTGCCAGCAGCTTAGACAGTCACGACGATTCACCCCTCCACTTT,CASSLDSHDDSPLHF,TRBJ1-6,TRBV5-4,NA,few
TGTGCCAGCCGACGACAGTCCCTAATGAACACTGAAGCTTTCTTT,CASRRQSLMNTEAFF,TRBJ1-1,TRBV27,NA,NA
TGTGTCAGCAGTTACTCCGGGGCTTCCAAAAACATTCAGTACTTC,CVSSYSGASKNIQYF,TRBJ2-4,TRBV6-5,NA,NA
TGTGCCAGCAGGCCCCTCAGAGCAACTTACGACCCCGGGGAGCTGTTTTTT,CASRPLRATYDPGELFF,TRBJ2-2,TRBV27,NA,NA
TGTGCCATCAGATCGGGGACCCTTTCCCATGGCTACACCTTC,CAIRSGTLSHGYTF,TRBJ1-2,TRBV10-3,NA,NA
TGTGCCAGCAGGGACAGGGACTTACACTCCTACGAGCAGTACTTC,CASRDRDLHSYEQYF,TRBJ2-7,TRBV4-2,TRBD1,NA
TGTGCCAGCAGCAAAGATCCGACTAGCGGGGGGGGCCCCGGGGAGCTGTTTTTT,CASSKDPTSGGGPGELFF,TRBJ2-2,TRBV21-1,NA,once
TGTGCCAGCAGCCCATCGGCAGGTGTGAACACTGAAGCTTTCTTT,CASSPSAGVNTEAFF,TRBJ1-1,TRBV14,NA,NA